Sequencing of this TCR beta chain was carried out in a study of T cell changes during pregnancy in multiple sclerosis. The germline V and J ends were trimmed by 0 bases and 8 bases, with 6 bases remaining between them. The CDR3 is 12 residues long. Germline CDR1 reads SGHDT; CDR2 reads YYEEEE. Data came from immunoSEQ multiplex PCR; TCRdb stores just in-frame clones and leaves some out. The data show some 80,000 clones, about 90% seen once. This sample comprised peripheral blood, obtained before pregnancy. J is TRBJ1-5 and V is TRBV5-6, with D uncertain. The clonotype was recovered from a female donor with multiple sclerosis, enrolled in a pregnancy study. The CDR3: CASSLAEEPQHF. The CDR3 DNA sequence: TGTGCCAGCAGCTTGGCCGAGGAGCCCCAGCATTTT.